One TCR beta chain is described in this entry. Only in-frame clones appear in the TCRdb table, and some are missing; sequencing was by immunoSEQ multiplex PCR. The table records 88,000 or so clones, about 90% of them present only once. This sample stems from a study of T cell changes during pregnancy in multiple sclerosis. The germline gives CDR1 PRHDT, CDR2 FYEKMQ (reference sequence). V shed 1 base and J shed 4 bases, with 10 bases lying between them. This CDR3 has 15 amino acids. The gene calls are TRBV13 and TRBJ2-2; D is perhaps TRBD2 (5 bases). Here the sequenced sample was peripheral blood, taken before pregnancy. This receptor was identified in a female donor with multiple sclerosis, enrolled in a pregnancy study. Here the CDR3 DNA reads TGTGCCAGCAGCTTAGCGGGCCGGGGCACCGGGGAGCTGTTTTTT. Protein sequence: CASSLAGRGTGELFF. Full variable domain (missing parts from reference TRBV13 and TRBJ2-2): AAGVIQSPRHLIKEKRETATLKCYPIPRHDTVYWYQQGPGQDPQFLISFYEKMQSDKGSIPDRFSAQQFSDYHSELNMSSLELGDSALYFCASSLAGRGTGELFFGEGSRLTVL.